The rows below give T cell receptor beta chains drawn from one sample of a study of blood T cell repertoires in COVID-19. Clones were sequenced by immunoSEQ multiplex PCR, and TCRdb holds only the in-frame ones, with some missing. The sample contains a few hundred thousand clones, 85% to 90% of which appear only once. The sequencing input was peripheral blood. Source of these receptors: a woman between 45 and 60 years old with acute or convalescent COVID-19. The CDR3 runs from the conserved cysteine through the conserved F or W. Fields, in order: V gene, clone size, CDR3 length, D gene, J gene, CDR3 DNA, CDR3 protein. The D gene is left open where the match is weak. The listing skips clone size in some rows; elsewhere it reads once, few, many or a size class.

V gene: TRBV27; clone size: once; CDR3 length: 16; D gene: TRBD1; J gene: TRBJ1-1; CDR3 DNA: TGTGCCAGCAGTCCATATCCGGGACAGGGATATACTGAAGCTTTCTTT; CDR3 protein: CASSPYPGQGYTEAFF
V gene: TRBV9; clone size: NA; CDR3 length: 16; D gene: TRBD2; J gene: TRBJ2-7; CDR3 DNA: TGTGCCAGCAGCGTAGCTTCAGCGGGACTAGACTACGAGCAGTACTTC; CDR3 protein: CASSVASAGLDYEQYF
V gene: TRBV7-8; clone size: NA; CDR3 length: 13; D gene: NA; J gene: TRBJ1-4; CDR3 DNA: TGTGCCAGCAGCTTACGTCCTAATGAAAAACTGTTTTTT; CDR3 protein: CASSLRPNEKLFF
V gene: TRBV5-4; clone size: NA; CDR3 length: 15; D gene: TRBD1; J gene: TRBJ2-7; CDR3 DNA: TGTGCCAGCAGCATGGGACAGGACATCTCCTACGAGCAGTACTTC; CDR3 protein: CASSMGQDISYEQYF
V gene: TRBV19; clone size: NA; CDR3 length: 14; D gene: NA; J gene: TRBJ2-2; CDR3 DNA: TGTGCCAGTAGTCCCGGACAGTTCACCGGGGAGCTGTTTTTT; CDR3 protein: CASSPGQFTGELFF
V gene: TRBV11-2; clone size: NA; CDR3 length: 13; D gene: NA; J gene: TRBJ2-5; CDR3 DNA: TGTGCCAGCAGCTTAAACAGGGACGAGACCCAGTACTTC; CDR3 protein: CASSLNRDETQYF
V gene: TRBV6-5; clone size: NA; CDR3 length: 15; D gene: TRBD2; J gene: TRBJ2-5; CDR3 DNA: TGTGCCAGCAGTTACGGACTAGCGGGGCAAGAGACCCAGTACTTC; CDR3 protein: CASSYGLAGQETQYF
V gene: TRBV12-3/TRBV12-4; clone size: NA; CDR3 length: 13; D gene: NA; J gene: TRBJ1-3; CDR3 DNA: TGTGCCAGCAGTCCATGGGCGTCAGACACCATATATTTT; CDR3 protein: CASSPWASDTIYF
V gene: TRBV9; clone size: NA; CDR3 length: 16; D gene: NA; J gene: TRBJ2-7; CDR3 DNA: TGTGCCAGCTCCAAGGGAGGGGGCGCCGGGAGGGACGAGCAGTACTTC; CDR3 protein: CASSKGGGAGRDEQYF
V gene: TRBV9; clone size: NA; CDR3 length: 12; D gene: NA; J gene: TRBJ2-2; CDR3 DNA: TGTGCCAGCAGCGTAGACAGGGGGGAGCTGTTTTTT; CDR3 protein: CASSVDRGELFF
V gene: TRBV11-3; clone size: NA; CDR3 length: 16; D gene: NA; J gene: TRBJ2-1; CDR3 DNA: TGTGCCAGCAGCTTCGAACAGGCCCCGGACTACAATGAGCAGTTCTTC; CDR3 protein: CASSFEQAPDYNEQFF
V gene: TRBV2; clone size: NA; CDR3 length: 15; D gene: TRBD2; J gene: TRBJ2-3; CDR3 DNA: TGTGCCAGCAGCTTGACTAGCGGGGGCACAGATACGCAGTATTTT; CDR3 protein: CASSLTSGGTDTQYF
V gene: TRBV3-1/TRBV3-2; clone size: once; CDR3 length: 14; D gene: NA; J gene: TRBJ2-3; CDR3 DNA: TGTGCCAGCGCCCAGGGGGGCGGCACAGATACGCAGTATTTT; CDR3 protein: CASAQGGGTDTQYF
V gene: TRBV6-5; clone size: NA; CDR3 length: 15; D gene: NA; J gene: TRBJ1-4; CDR3 DNA: TGTGCCAGCAGTTGGGGACAAGCAACTAATGAAAAACTGTTTTTT; CDR3 protein: CASSWGQATNEKLFF
V gene: TRBV10-3; clone size: NA; CDR3 length: 13; D gene: NA; J gene: TRBJ1-5; CDR3 DNA: TGTGCCATCAGCAGGGGTGATGATCAGCCCCAGCATTTT; CDR3 protein: CAISRGDDQPQHF
V gene: TRBV19; clone size: NA; CDR3 length: 16; D gene: TRBD1; J gene: TRBJ1-1; CDR3 DNA: TGTGCCAGTAGTATCTGGGACAGGGCGGGATCCACTGAAGCTTTCTTT; CDR3 protein: CASSIWDRAGSTEAFF
V gene: TRBV24-1; clone size: NA; CDR3 length: 19; D gene: NA; J gene: TRBJ1-1; CDR3 DNA: TGTGCCACCAGGCATCCTGCGGTGTCAGCTTTAGGAATGAACACTGAAGCTTTCTTT; CDR3 protein: CATRHPAVSALGMNTEAFF
V gene: TRBV4-1; clone size: NA; CDR3 length: 14; D gene: NA; J gene: TRBJ2-7; CDR3 DNA: TGCGCCAGCAGCCGGTCGGACAAAGCCTACGAGCAGTACTTC; CDR3 protein: CASSRSDKAYEQYF
V gene: TRBV24-1; clone size: NA; CDR3 length: 14; D gene: TRBD1; J gene: TRBJ1-5; CDR3 DNA: TGTGCCACCAGTGATAGATGGACAGGGATGGCCCAGCATTTT; CDR3 protein: CATSDRWTGMAQHF
V gene: TRBV29-1; clone size: NA; CDR3 length: 13; D gene: TRBD1; J gene: TRBJ1-5; CDR3 DNA: TGCAGCGTCGGGACAGGTAACAATCAGCCCCAGCATTTT; CDR3 protein: CSVGTGNNQPQHF
V gene: TRBV7-9; clone size: NA; CDR3 length: 14; D gene: TRBD2; J gene: TRBJ2-2; CDR3 DNA: TGTGCCAGCAAGCGGGGGGGCATGTACGGGGAGCTGTTTTTT; CDR3 protein: CASKRGGMYGELFF
V gene: TRBV19; clone size: NA; CDR3 length: 12; D gene: NA; J gene: TRBJ1-2; CDR3 DNA: TGTGCCAGTAGTCCCAGGGTGCATGGCTACACCTTC; CDR3 protein: CASSPRVHGYTF
V gene: TRBV2; clone size: NA; CDR3 length: 15; D gene: TRBD1; J gene: TRBJ1-3; CDR3 DNA: TGTGCCAGCAGTGAAGGGACAGGGTACGGAAACACCATATATTTT; CDR3 protein: CASSEGTGYGNTIYF
V gene: TRBV5-1; clone size: few; CDR3 length: 14; D gene: NA; J gene: TRBJ2-2; CDR3 DNA: TGCGCCAGCAGAGCGTGGGAGTCCACCGGGGAGCTGTTTTTT; CDR3 protein: CASRAWESTGELFF
V gene: TRBV5-1; clone size: NA; CDR3 length: 15; D gene: TRBD2; J gene: TRBJ2-7; CDR3 DNA: TGCGCCAGCAGCCCGGGGAGCGGGGGGCCCTACGAGCAGTACTTC; CDR3 protein: CASSPGSGGPYEQYF
V gene: TRBV18; clone size: NA; CDR3 length: 17; D gene: NA; J gene: TRBJ2-3; CDR3 DNA: TGTGCCAGCTCACCGACGACTCAGGGGTTCGGGGCAGATACGCAGTATTTT; CDR3 protein: CASSPTTQGFGADTQYF
V gene: TRBV7-2; clone size: few; CDR3 length: 13; D gene: NA; J gene: TRBJ1-2; CDR3 DNA: TGTGCCAGCAGTCAACAGCCAAACTATGGCTACACCTTC; CDR3 protein: CASSQQPNYGYTF
V gene: TRBV5-1; clone size: NA; CDR3 length: 16; D gene: NA; J gene: TRBJ1-5; CDR3 DNA: TGCGCCAGCAGCTTGACGGGATCCAATAGCAATCAGCCCCAGCATTTT; CDR3 protein: CASSLTGSNSNQPQHF
V gene: TRBV6-2/TRBV6-3; clone size: NA; CDR3 length: 14; D gene: NA; J gene: TRBJ2-7; CDR3 DNA: TGTGCCAGCAGTTACCTGGACTCCTCCTACGAGCAGTACTTC; CDR3 protein: CASSYLDSSYEQYF
V gene: TRBV18; clone size: once; CDR3 length: 15; D gene: TRBD2; J gene: TRBJ2-7; CDR3 DNA: TGTGCCAGCTCACCCTCCGGGGGGAGCTCCTACGAGCAGTACTTC; CDR3 protein: CASSPSGGSSYEQYF
V gene: TRBV10-3; clone size: NA; CDR3 length: 14; D gene: TRBD1; J gene: TRBJ1-2; CDR3 DNA: TGTGCCATCAGGAGGACAGGGGGCGGATATGGCTACACCTTC; CDR3 protein: CAIRRTGGGYGYTF
V gene: TRBV5-3; clone size: once; CDR3 length: 14; D gene: NA; J gene: TRBJ2-5; CDR3 DNA: TGTGCCAGAAGCTTGTTTTGCGGGTCGGAGACCCAGTACTTC; CDR3 protein: CARSLFCGSETQYF
V gene: TRBV27; clone size: NA; CDR3 length: 16; D gene: NA; J gene: TRBJ1-4; CDR3 DNA: TGTGCCAGCAGTTTATCGTTTACAGGACATAATGAAAAACTGTTTTTT; CDR3 protein: CASSLSFTGHNEKLFF
V gene: TRBV27; clone size: once; CDR3 length: 13; D gene: NA; J gene: TRBJ1-6; CDR3 DNA: TGTGCCAGCAGTTTTGGGGGCTCAGGGCCCCTCCACTTT; CDR3 protein: CASSFGGSGPLHF
V gene: TRBV7-2; clone size: NA; CDR3 length: 16; D gene: TRBD1; J gene: TRBJ2-7; CDR3 DNA: TGTGCCAGCAGCTTAGCCCCAGACAGGGGGGCCTACGAGCAGTACTTC; CDR3 protein: CASSLAPDRGAYEQYF
V gene: TRBV5-6; clone size: NA; CDR3 length: 16; D gene: NA; J gene: TRBJ2-4; CDR3 DNA: TGTGCCAGCAGCGTAAGGGTGGACTGGTCCAAAAACATTCAGTACTTC; CDR3 protein: CASSVRVDWSKNIQYF
V gene: TRBV5-1; clone size: NA; CDR3 length: 16; D gene: TRBD2; J gene: TRBJ2-2; CDR3 DNA: TGCGCCAGCAGCCCAAGCGGGGGGGCCGAGACCGGGGAGCTGTTTTTT; CDR3 protein: CASSPSGGAETGELFF
V gene: TRBV5-8; clone size: once; CDR3 length: 14; D gene: TRBD1; J gene: TRBJ1-3; CDR3 DNA: TGTGCCAGCAGCCGGGACAGGGGGGGAAACACCATATATTTT; CDR3 protein: CASSRDRGGNTIYF
V gene: TRBV7-6; clone size: NA; CDR3 length: 17; D gene: TRBD2; J gene: TRBJ2-1; CDR3 DNA: TGTGCCAGCAGCTTAGGGATAGGACTAGCGGGGGACAATGAGCAGTTCTTC; CDR3 protein: CASSLGIGLAGDNEQFF
V gene: TRBV6-5; clone size: NA; CDR3 length: 15; D gene: TRBD1; J gene: TRBJ1-1; CDR3 DNA: TGTGCCAGCAGTATTCCGGACAGGGTTTTTCCTGAAGCTTTCTTT; CDR3 protein: CASSIPDRVFPEAFF
V gene: TRBV6-6; clone size: once; CDR3 length: 14; D gene: TRBD2; J gene: TRBJ2-7; CDR3 DNA: TGTGCCAGCAGTTACGGGACTAGCGGATACGAGCAGTACTTC; CDR3 protein: CASSYGTSGYEQYF
V gene: TRBV24-1; clone size: NA; CDR3 length: 13; D gene: NA; J gene: TRBJ2-7; CDR3 DNA: TGTGCCACCAGTGATTTCCTAGCGTACCAGCAGTACTTC; CDR3 protein: CATSDFLAYQQYF
V gene: TRBV4-1; clone size: NA; CDR3 length: 16; D gene: NA; J gene: TRBJ2-1; CDR3 DNA: TGCGCCAGCAGCCGAGCGGACGGAAGCTCCTACAATGAGCAGTTCTTC; CDR3 protein: CASSRADGSSYNEQFF
V gene: TRBV19; clone size: few; CDR3 length: 14; D gene: NA; J gene: TRBJ1-1; CDR3 DNA: TGTGCCAGTAGCCACAGGGTTGCGAACACTGAAGCTTTCTTT; CDR3 protein: CASSHRVANTEAFF
V gene: TRBV6-5; clone size: NA; CDR3 length: 14; D gene: NA; J gene: TRBJ2-2; CDR3 DNA: TGTGCCAGCAGTTACCGACAGGTTTCCGGGGAGCTGTTTTTT; CDR3 protein: CASSYRQVSGELFF
V gene: TRBV4-3; clone size: NA; CDR3 length: 14; D gene: NA; J gene: TRBJ1-6; CDR3 DNA: TGCGCCAGCAGCCTCCAATCAGGGGATTCACCCCTCCACTTT; CDR3 protein: CASSLQSGDSPLHF
V gene: TRBV6-2/TRBV6-3; clone size: NA; CDR3 length: 18; D gene: NA; J gene: TRBJ1-5; CDR3 DNA: TGTGCCAGCAGTTCACCTTTGGGGGAGGTTGGTGGCAATCAGCCCCAGCATTTT; CDR3 protein: CASSSPLGEVGGNQPQHF
V gene: TRBV5-1; clone size: NA; CDR3 length: 17; D gene: NA; J gene: TRBJ2-7; CDR3 DNA: TGCGCCAGCAGCGCCAACGAACCGGGTTTTTATCCTTACGAGCAGTACTTC; CDR3 protein: CASSANEPGFYPYEQYF
V gene: TRBV3-1/TRBV3-2; clone size: once; CDR3 length: 17; D gene: TRBD2; J gene: TRBJ2-3; CDR3 DNA: TGTGCCAGCAGCCTCTTCGCTAGCGGGGGGGCCGGAGATACGCAGTATTTT; CDR3 protein: CASSLFASGGAGDTQYF
V gene: TRBV23-1; clone size: NA; CDR3 length: 14; D gene: NA; J gene: TRBJ2-1; CDR3 DNA: TGCGCCAGCAGGCCTGAGAGCTCCTACAATGAGCAGTTCTTC; CDR3 protein: CASRPESSYNEQFF
V gene: TRBV3-1/TRBV3-2; clone size: NA; CDR3 length: 15; D gene: NA; J gene: TRBJ2-2; CDR3 DNA: TGTGCCAGCAGCCAGTGGGACATTAACACCGGGGAGCTGTTTTTT; CDR3 protein: CASSQWDINTGELFF
V gene: TRBV29-1; clone size: NA; CDR3 length: 12; D gene: NA; J gene: TRBJ1-2; CDR3 DNA: TGCAGCGTTGACAGCAGGGTCTATGGCTACACCTTC; CDR3 protein: CSVDSRVYGYTF